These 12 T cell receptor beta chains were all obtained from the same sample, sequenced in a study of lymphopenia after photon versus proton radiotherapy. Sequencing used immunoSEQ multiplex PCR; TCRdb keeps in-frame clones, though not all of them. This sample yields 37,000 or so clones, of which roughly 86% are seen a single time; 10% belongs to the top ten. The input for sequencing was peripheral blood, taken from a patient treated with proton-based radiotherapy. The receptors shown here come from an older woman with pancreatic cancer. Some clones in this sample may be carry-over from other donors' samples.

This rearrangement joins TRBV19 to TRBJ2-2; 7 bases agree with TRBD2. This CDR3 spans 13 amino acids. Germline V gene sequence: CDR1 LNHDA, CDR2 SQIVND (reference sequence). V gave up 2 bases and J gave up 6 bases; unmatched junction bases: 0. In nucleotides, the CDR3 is TGTGCCAGTAGTATACGGGGGGCCGGGGAGCTGTTTTTT. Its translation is CASSIRGAGELFF.

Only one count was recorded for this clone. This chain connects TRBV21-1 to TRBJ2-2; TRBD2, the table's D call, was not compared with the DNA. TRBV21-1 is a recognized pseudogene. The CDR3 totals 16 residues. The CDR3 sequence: CASSKQCPACTGELFF. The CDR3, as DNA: TGTGCCAGCAGCAAACAATGTCCAGCGTGCACCGGGGAGCTGTTTTTT.

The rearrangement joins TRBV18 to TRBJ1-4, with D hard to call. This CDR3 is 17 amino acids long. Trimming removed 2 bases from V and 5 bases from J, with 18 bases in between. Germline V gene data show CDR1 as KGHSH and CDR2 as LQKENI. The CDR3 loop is CASSPTPSDGINEKLFF. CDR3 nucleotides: TGTGCCAGCTCACCAACCCCTAGTGACGGAATCAATGAAAAACTGTTTTTT.

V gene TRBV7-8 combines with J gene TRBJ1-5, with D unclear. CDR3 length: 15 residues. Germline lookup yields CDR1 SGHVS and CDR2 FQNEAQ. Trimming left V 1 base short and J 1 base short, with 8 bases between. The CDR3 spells CASSLVSQSNQPQHF. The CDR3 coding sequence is TGTGCCAGCAGCTTAGTAAGCCAGAGCAATCAGCCCCAGCATTTT.

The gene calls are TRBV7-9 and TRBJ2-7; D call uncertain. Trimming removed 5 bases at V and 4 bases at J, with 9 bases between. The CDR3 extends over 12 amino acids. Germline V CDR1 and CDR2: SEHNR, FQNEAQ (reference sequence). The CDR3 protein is CASSPLAYEQYF. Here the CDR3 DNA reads TGTGCCAGCAGCCCCCTGGCTTACGAGCAGTACTTC.

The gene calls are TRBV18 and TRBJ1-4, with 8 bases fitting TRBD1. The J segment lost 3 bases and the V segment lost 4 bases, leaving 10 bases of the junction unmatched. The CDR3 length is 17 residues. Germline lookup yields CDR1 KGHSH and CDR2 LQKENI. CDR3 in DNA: TGTGCCAGCTCACTCAAGGCAGGGGGCGCGTCTAATGAAAAACTGTTTTTT. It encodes CASSLKAGGASNEKLFF. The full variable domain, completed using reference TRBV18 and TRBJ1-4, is NAGVMQNPRHLVRRRGQEARLRCSPMKGHSHVYWYRQLPEEGLKFMVYLQKENIIDESGMPKERFSAEFPKEGPSILRIQQVVRGDSAAYFCASSLKAGGASNEKLFFGSGTQLSVL.

DNA of the CDR3: TGTGCCAGTAGTCTCTCAGGGGCCTACAATGAGCAGTTCTTC. The encoded protein is CASSLSGAYNEQFF. The chain is built from TRBV19 and TRBJ2-1; maybe TRBD1 (6 bases). Germline-derived CDR1 and CDR2 are LNHDA and SQIVND (reference sequence). This CDR3 is 14 amino acids long. Between the trimmed V and J ends, which lost 5 bases and 2 bases, there was a span of 10 bases.

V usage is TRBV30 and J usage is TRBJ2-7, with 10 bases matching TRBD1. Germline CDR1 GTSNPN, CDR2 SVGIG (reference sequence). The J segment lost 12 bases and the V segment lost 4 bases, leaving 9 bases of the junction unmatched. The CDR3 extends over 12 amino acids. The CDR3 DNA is TGTGCCTGGAACGGGGACAGGGGACCTCCGTACTTC. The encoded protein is CAWNGDRGPPYF.

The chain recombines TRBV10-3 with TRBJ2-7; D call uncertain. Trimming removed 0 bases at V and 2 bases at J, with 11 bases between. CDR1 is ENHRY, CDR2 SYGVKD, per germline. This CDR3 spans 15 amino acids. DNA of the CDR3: TGTGCCATCAGTGAGTCTGATAAGGGCACCTACGAGCAGTACTTC. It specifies CAISESDKGTYEQYF.

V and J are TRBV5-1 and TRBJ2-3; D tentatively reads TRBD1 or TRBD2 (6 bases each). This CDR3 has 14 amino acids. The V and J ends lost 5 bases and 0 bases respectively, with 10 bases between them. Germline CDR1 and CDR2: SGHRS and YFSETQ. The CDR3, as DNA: TGCGCCAGCAGAGGGGGGCCAAGCACAGATACGCAGTATTTT. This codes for CASRGGPSTDTQYF. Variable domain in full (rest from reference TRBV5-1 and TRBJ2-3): KAGVTQTPRYLIKTRGQQVTLSCSPISGHRSVSWYQQTPGQGLQFLFEYFSETQRNKGNFPGRFSGRQFSNSRSEMNVSTLELGDSALYLCASRGGPSTDTQYFGPGTRLTVL.

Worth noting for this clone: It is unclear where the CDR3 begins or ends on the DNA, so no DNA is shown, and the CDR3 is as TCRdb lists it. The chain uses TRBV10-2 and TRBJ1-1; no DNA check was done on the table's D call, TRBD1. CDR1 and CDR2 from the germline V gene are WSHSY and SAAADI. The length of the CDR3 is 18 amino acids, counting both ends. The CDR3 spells CASSESGFFGQGLSEAFF.

The CDR3 here is CASREFGTGELFF. The CDR3, as DNA: TGTGCCAGCAGAGAGTTTGGAACCGGGGAGCTGTTTTTT. The chain links TRBV28 to TRBJ2-2; D gene unclear. Germline V gene lookup returns CDR1 MDHEN and CDR2 SYDVKM. This CDR3 spans 13 amino acids. Trimming removed 6 bases from V and 5 bases from J, with 10 bases in between.